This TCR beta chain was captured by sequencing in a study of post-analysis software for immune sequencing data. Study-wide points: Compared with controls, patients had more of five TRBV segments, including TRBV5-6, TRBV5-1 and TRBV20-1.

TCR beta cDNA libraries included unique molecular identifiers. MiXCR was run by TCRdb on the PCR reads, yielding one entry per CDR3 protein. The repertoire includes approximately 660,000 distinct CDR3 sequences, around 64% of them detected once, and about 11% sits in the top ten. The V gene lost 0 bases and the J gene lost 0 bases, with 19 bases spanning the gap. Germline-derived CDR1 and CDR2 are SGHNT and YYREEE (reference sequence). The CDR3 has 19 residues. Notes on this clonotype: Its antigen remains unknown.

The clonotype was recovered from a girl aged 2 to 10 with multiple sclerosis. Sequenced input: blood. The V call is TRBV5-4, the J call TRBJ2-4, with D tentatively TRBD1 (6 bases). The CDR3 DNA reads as TGTGCCAGCAGCTTGGGGCCAGGGGTTGGTGGTCCAGCCAAAAACATTCAGTACTTC. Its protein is CASSLGPGVGGPAKNIQYF. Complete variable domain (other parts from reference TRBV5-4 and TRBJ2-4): ETGVTQSPTHLIKTRGQQVTLRCSSQSGHNTVSWYQQALGQGPQFIFQYYREEENGRGNFPPRFSGLQFPNYSSELNVNALELDDSALYLCASSLGPGVGGPAKNIQYFGAGTRLSVL.